This T cell receptor (beta chain) was identified during a study of PD-1 blockade in mismatch repair-deficient tumors. At the level of the study: Enrolled 2013-2016, patients had progressing, pretreated mismatch repair-deficient cancers of approximately 13 types.

This clone was counted between two and nine times. Germline V CDR1 and CDR2: LGHNA, YNFKEQ. The V end was cut by 0 bases, the J end by 2 bases, with 11 bases between. The CDR3 runs 15 residues. Method: immunoSEQ multiplex PCR; TCRdb's copy keeps in-frame clones and lacks some. The table records 100,000 to 150,000 clones, approximately 91% of them present only once. The starting material was peripheral blood, obtained just over 70 weeks after starting pembrolizumab. This receptor was identified in an adult with mismatch repair-deficient cancer. The chain combines TRBV4-2 with TRBJ2-7; D might be TRBD1 (5 bases). CDR3 in amino acids: CASSQDWGGTYEQYF. The CDR3 nucleotides are TGTGCCAGCAGCCAAGATTGGGGCGGCACCTACGAGCAGTACTTC.